The clone carrying this T cell receptor (beta chain) was found a few times. Its antigen remains unidentified. These data are taken from a study of cytomegalovirus exposure and HLA in healthy donors. Broader study findings: In the roughly 120 validation repertoires, a later analysis found that first-cohort TCR clusters tended to co-occur.

The data were produced by immunoSEQ multiplex PCR, yet TCRdb's version contains in-frame clones alone and is incomplete. The table has 150,000 to 200,000 clones, 86% seen once; the top ten hold roughly 3%. The sequence was obtained from a man between 18 and 35 years old in good health and CMV-seropositive. The sequencing input was PBMCs.

The CDR3 DNA follows: TGTGCCAGCAGCTTTTTGCGAGGCCCCCCGGGAAATGAGCAGTTCTTC. Its protein product is CASSFLRGPPGNEQFF. This chain joins TRBV11-2 and TRBJ2-1; tentative D call: TRBD2 (5 bases). V was clipped by 3 bases and J by 7 bases, with 19 bases between them. This CDR3 comprises 16 residues. Germline CDR1 SGHAT, CDR2 FQNNGV. Looking up the rest from reference TRBV11-2 and TRBJ2-1 gives the full variable domain: EAGVAQSPRYKIIEKRQSVAFWCNPISGHATLYWYQQILGQGPKLLIQFQNNGVVDDSQLPKDRFSAERLKGVDSTLKIQPAKLEDSAVYLCASSFLRGPPGNEQFFGPGTRLTVL.